This T cell receptor (beta chain) comes out of a study of blood T cell repertoires in COVID-19. Looking at the study overall: The United States, Italy and Spain were the sources of the acute and convalescent COVID-19 samples. Sources were T cells, B-cell-depleted T cells, or PBMCs; the material itself was cDNA or gDNA.

The CDR3 runs 13 residues. The germline V and J ends were trimmed by 6 bases and 4 bases, with 12 bases remaining between them. Germline V gene lookup returns CDR1 LNHDA and CDR2 SQIVND (reference sequence). The assay was immunoSEQ multiplex PCR, and TCRdb's table has in-frame clones only and misses some. The sample lists some 210,000 clones, approximately 91% occurring once. The sequence derives from a woman aged 40-49 years with acute or convalescent COVID-19. The sequenced sample consisted of peripheral blood. V usage is TRBV19 and J usage is TRBJ1-1; D perhaps matches TRBD1 (6 bases). CDR3 in DNA: TGTGCCAGTAGATGGGGGGGCGTCACTGAAGCTTTCTTT. Translated, it gives CASRWGGVTEAFF.